This entry describes one T cell receptor beta chain. Using its own MiXCR run on the RT-PCR reads, TCRdb lists one record per CDR3 protein. The sample contains some 150,000 distinct CDR3 sequences, about two fifths of which appear only once. The germline gives CDR1 SGDLS, CDR2 YYNGEE. V lost 1 base, J lost 5 bases, and 13 bases lay in between. There are 15 residues in the CDR3. This entry is derived from a study of patients and donors after allogeneic stem cell transplantation. Material for sequencing was blood, either unsorted or a sorted T cell fraction (not recorded which). This receptor was taken from a human donor who was either an allogeneic HSCT recipient or a stem cell or donor lymphocyte infusion donor (not recorded which). It is not recorded whose cells these are; they may come from a transplant donor. The J gene is TRBJ2-1, the V gene TRBV9; D possibly uses TRBD1 or TRBD2 (6 bases each). The CDR3 nucleotides read TGTGCCAGCAGCGTATTCGGGGGCGGCAACAATGAGCAGTTCTTC. Protein sequence: CASSVFGGGNNEQFF.